This T cell receptor (beta chain) comes out of a study of naive and memory T cell subsets. This clonotype was detected only a few times. Its specificity is not known. CD8 T cells were positively selected from what remained after CD4 positive selection. The CDR3 contains 14 residues. V shed 4 bases and J shed 1 base, with 11 bases lying between them. The germline gives CDR1 SGDLS, CDR2 YYNGEE. Findings of the study overall: Naive repertoires, especially CD8, held a few larger clonotypes, possibly memory cells re-expressing CD45RA. The power law exponent of TCR abundance differed between naive and memory cells. Over 95% of naive TCR sequences appeared only once, unlike memory subsets. Clonotypes are single alpha or beta chains, not paired receptors.

The beta constant-region primer was an equimolar mix of two oligonucleotides covering TRBC1 and TRBC2. Ligated cDNA was amplified by four rounds of PCR with nested alpha and beta constant-region primers and SP2. A single record per CDR3 protein comes from TCRdb applying MiXCR to the UMI-ligation and nested PCR reads. The data show about 150,000 distinct CDR3 sequences, about 23% seen once. The chain links TRBV9 to TRBJ1-1; D is unclear. The sequenced sample was naive CD4+ T cells from blood. The source is a human donor in good health. CDR3 nucleotides: TGTGCCAGCAGCCTTCTGGCAGGGAACACTGAAGCTTTCTTT. It codes for CASSLLAGNTEAFF.